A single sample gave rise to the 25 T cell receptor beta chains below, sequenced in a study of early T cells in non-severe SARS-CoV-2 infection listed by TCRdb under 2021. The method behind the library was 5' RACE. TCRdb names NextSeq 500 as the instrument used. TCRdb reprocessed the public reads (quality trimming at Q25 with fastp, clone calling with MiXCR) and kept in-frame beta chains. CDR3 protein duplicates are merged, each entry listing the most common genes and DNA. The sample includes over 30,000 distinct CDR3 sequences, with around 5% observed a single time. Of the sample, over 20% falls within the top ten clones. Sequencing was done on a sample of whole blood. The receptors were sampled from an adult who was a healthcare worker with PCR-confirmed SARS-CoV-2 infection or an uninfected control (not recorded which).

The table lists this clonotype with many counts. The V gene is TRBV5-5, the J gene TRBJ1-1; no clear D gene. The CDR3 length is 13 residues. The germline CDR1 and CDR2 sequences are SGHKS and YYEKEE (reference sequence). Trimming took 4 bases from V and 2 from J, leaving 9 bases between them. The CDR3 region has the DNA TGTGCCAGCAGCCCAGTATTCAACACTGAAGCTTTCTTT. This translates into CASSPVFNTEAFF.

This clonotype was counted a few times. Written as DNA, the CDR3 is TGTGCCAGCAGCTCAAAGGGGACCCTGGGGGAGCAGTACTTC. It encodes CASSSKGTLGEQYF. V is TRBV7-2 and J is TRBJ2-7; the D gene could be TRBD1 or TRBD2 (5 bases each). Germline V gene sequence: CDR1 SGHTA, CDR2 FQGNSA. The V end was cut by 4 bases, the J end by 7 bases, with 17 bases between. CDR3 length: 14 amino acids.

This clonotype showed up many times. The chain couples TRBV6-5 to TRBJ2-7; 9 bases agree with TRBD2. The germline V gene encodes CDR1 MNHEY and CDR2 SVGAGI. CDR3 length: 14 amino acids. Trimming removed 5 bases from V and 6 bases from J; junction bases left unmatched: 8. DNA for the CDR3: TGTGCCAGCAGTCTTGTAGCGGGAGTCGGCGAGCAGTACTTC. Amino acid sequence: CASSLVAGVGEQYF.

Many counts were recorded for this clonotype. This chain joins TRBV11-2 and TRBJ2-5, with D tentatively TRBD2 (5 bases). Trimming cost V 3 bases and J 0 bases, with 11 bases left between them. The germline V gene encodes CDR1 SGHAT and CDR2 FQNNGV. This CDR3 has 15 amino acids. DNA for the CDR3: TGTGCCAGCAGCTTGGGTCTAGCAGACCAAGAGACCCAGTACTTC. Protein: CASSLGLADQETQYF.

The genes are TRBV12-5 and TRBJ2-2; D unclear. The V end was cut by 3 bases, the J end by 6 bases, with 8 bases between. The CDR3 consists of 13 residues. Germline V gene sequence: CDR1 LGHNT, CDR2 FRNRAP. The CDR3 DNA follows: TGTGCTAGTGGTTTTGGGGATGCCGGGGAGCTGTTTTTT. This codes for CASGFGDAGELFF.

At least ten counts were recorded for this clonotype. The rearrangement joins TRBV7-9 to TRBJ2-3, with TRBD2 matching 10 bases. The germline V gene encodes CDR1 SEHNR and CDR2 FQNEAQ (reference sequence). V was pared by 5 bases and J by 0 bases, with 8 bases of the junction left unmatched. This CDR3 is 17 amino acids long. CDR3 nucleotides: TGTGCCAGCAGCCTCCAGAGCGGGAGGGCGAGCACAGATACGCAGTATTTT. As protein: CASSLQSGRASTDTQYF.

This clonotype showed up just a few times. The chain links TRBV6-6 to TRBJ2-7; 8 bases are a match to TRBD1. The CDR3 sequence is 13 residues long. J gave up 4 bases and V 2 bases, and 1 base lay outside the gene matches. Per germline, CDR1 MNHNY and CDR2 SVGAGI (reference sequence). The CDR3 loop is CASSYDRGYEQYF. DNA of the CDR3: TGTGCCAGCAGTTACGACAGGGGTTACGAGCAGTACTTC.

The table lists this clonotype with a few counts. The CDR3 region has the DNA TGTGCCAGCTCACCGGGCAGCGGGATCTACAATGAGCAGTTCTTC. Translation gives CASSPGSGIYNEQFF. The chain uses TRBV18 and TRBJ2-1, with 7 bases fitting TRBD2. J lost 3 bases, V lost 3 bases, and 5 bases had no gene match. This CDR3 spans 15 amino acids. The germline V gene encodes CDR1 KGHSH and CDR2 LQKENI.

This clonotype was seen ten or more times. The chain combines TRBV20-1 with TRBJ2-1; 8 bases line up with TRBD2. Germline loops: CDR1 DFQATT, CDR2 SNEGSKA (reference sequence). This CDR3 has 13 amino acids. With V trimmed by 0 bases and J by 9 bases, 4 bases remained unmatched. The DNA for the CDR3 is TGCAGTGCTAGAGATCCCCTAGCGGGTGAGCAGTTCTTC. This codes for CSARDPLAGEQFF.

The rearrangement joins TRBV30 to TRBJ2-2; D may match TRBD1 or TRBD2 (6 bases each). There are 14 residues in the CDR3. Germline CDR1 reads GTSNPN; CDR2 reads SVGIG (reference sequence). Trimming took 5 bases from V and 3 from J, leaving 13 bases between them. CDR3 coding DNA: TGTGCCTGGCAAGCGAGGGGGGACACCGGGGAGCTGTTTTTT. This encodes CAWQARGDTGELFF.

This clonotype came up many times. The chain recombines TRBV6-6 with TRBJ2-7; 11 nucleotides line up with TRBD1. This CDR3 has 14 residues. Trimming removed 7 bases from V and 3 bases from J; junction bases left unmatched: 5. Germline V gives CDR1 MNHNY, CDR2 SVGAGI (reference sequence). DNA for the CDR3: TGTGCCAGCACCGGACAGGGGGCCGGCTACGAGCAGTACTTC. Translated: CASTGQGAGYEQYF.

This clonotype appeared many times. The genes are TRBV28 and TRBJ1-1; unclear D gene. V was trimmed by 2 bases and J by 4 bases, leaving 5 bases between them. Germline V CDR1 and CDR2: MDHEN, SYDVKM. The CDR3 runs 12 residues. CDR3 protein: CASSLAGTEAFF. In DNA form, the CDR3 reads TGTGCCAGCAGTTTAGCGGGCACTGAAGCTTTCTTT.

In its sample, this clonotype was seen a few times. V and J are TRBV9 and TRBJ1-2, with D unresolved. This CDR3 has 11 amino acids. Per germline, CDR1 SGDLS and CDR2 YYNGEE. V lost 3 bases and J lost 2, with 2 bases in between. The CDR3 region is CASSANYGYTF. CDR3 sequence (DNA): TGTGCCAGCAGCGCGAACTATGGCTACACCTTC.

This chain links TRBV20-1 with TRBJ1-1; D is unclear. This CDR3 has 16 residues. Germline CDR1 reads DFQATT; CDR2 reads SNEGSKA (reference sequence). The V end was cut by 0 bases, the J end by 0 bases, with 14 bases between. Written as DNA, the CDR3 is TGCAGTGCTAGAGATCCCGGAAGGGCTATGAACACTGAAGCTTTCTTT. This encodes CSARDPGRAMNTEAFF.

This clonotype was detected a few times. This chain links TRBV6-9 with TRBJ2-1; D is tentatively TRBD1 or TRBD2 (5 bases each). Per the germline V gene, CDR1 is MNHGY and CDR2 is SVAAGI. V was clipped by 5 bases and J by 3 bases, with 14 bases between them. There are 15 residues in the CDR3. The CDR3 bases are TGTGCCAGCAGTGGACTGAGGACACTCTACAATGAGCAGTTCTTC. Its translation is CASSGLRTLYNEQFF.

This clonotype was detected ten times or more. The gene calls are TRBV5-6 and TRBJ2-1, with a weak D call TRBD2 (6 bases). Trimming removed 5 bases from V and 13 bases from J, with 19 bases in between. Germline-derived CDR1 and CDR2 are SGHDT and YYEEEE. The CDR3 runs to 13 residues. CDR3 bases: TGTGCCAGCAGTTCCCCGGGGGTATATCCCCAGTTCTTC. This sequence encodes CASSSPGVYPQFF.

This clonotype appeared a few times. CDR3 coding DNA: TGTGCCAGCAAAAAAGCCTACGAGCAGTACTTC. Translated, it gives CASKKAYEQYF. The V and J genes are TRBV2 and TRBJ2-7; D is unclear. The V end lost 7 bases, the J end lost 2 bases, and 6 bases lay between the germline ends. The CDR3 has 11 residues. The germline V gene encodes CDR1 SNHLY and CDR2 FYNNEI.

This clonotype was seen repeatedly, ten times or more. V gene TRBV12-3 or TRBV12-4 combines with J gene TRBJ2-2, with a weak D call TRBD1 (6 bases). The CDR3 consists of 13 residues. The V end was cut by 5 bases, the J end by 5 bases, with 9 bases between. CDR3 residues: CASSLGQTGELFF. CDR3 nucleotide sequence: TGTGCCAGCAGTCTAGGACAGACCGGGGAGCTGTTTTTT.

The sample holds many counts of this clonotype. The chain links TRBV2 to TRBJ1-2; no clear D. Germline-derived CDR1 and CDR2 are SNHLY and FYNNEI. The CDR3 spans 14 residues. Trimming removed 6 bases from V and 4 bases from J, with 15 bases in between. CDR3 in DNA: TGTGCCAGCAGCGATGGCCAACGGACCTATGGCTACACCTTC. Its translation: CASSDGQRTYGYTF.

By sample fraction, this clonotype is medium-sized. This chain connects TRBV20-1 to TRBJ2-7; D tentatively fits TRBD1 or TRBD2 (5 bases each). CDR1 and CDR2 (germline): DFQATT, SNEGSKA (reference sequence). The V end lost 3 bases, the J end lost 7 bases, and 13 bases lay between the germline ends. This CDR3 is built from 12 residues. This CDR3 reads CSASSQGGEQYF. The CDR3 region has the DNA TGCAGTGCTAGTTCCCAGGGCGGGGAGCAGTACTTC.

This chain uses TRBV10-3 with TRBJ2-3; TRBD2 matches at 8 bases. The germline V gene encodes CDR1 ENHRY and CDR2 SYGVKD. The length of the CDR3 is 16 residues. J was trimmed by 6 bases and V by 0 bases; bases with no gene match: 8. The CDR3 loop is CAISESGGAAGDTQYF. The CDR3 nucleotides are TGTGCCATCAGTGAGTCCGGGGGGGCCGCTGGGGATACGCAGTATTTT.

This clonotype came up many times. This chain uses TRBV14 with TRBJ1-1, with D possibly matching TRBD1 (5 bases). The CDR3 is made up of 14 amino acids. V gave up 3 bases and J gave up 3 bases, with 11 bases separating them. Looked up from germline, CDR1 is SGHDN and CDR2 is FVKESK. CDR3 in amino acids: CASSHLQGDTEAFF. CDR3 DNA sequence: TGTGCCAGCAGCCATCTCCAGGGTGACACTGAAGCTTTCTTT.

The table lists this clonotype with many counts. The CDR3 region has the DNA TGCGCCAGCAGCTCTGGGACAGGGGGGCGTCAGCCCCAGCATTTT. It codes for CASSSGTGGRQPQHF. The chain has TRBV5-1 and TRBJ1-5, with 11 nucleotides matching TRBD1. CDR3 length: 15 amino acids. The V gene end was trimmed by 3 bases and the J gene end by 6 bases; junction bases not matched to a gene: 5. From germline, CDR1 is SGHRS and CDR2 YFSETQ.

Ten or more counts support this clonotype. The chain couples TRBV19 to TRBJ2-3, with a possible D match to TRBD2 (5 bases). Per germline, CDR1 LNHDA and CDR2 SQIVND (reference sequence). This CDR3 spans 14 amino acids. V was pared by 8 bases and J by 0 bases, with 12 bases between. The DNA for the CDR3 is TGTGCCAGTGCCGGCGGGTCGAGCACAGATACGCAGTATTTT. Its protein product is CASAGGSSTDTQYF. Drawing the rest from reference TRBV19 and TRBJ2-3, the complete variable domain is DGGITQSPKYLFRKEGQNVTLSCEQNLNHDAMYWYRQDPGQGLRLIYYSQIVNDFQKGDIAEGYSVSREKKESFPLTVTSAQKNPTAFYLCASAGGSSTDTQYFGPGTRLTVL.

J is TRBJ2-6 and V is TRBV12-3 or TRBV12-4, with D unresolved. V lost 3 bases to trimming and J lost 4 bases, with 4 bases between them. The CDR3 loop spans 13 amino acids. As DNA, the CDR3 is TGTGCCAGCAGTTTGGTCGGGGCCAACGTCCTGACTTTC. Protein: CASSLVGANVLTF.